The next 2 T cell receptor beta chains were all read from a single sample in a study of CD8+ T cells in alopecia areata. Extracted RNA was reverse transcribed into cDNA, the sequencing template. The data were produced by immunoSEQ multiplex PCR, yet TCRdb's version contains in-frame clones alone and is incomplete. The sample consists of about 150,000 clones, 87% of them appearing once. Sample: CD8+ T cells sorted from blood, taken at week 0. The receptors shown here come from a human donor with alopecia areata.

This rearrangement joins TRBV27 to TRBJ2-7, with 8 bases lining up with TRBD2. V trimming: 3 bases; J trimming: 0 bases; junction bases outside the gene matches: 7. The CDR3 loop spans 16 amino acids. Per the germline V gene, CDR1 is MNHEY and CDR2 is SMNVEV (reference sequence). This chain's CDR3 is CASSFLPTSASYEQYF. Written as DNA, the CDR3 is TGTGCCAGCAGTTTCCTCCCGACTAGCGCCTCCTACGAGCAGTACTTC.

The chain joins TRBV19 to TRBJ2-1; 10 bases agree with TRBD2. After removal of 5 bases from V and 5 bases from J, the junction contained 6 bases not matched to a gene. The CDR3 length is 15 residues. The germline CDR1 and CDR2 sequences are LNHDA and SQIVND (reference sequence). CDR3 sequence (DNA): TGTGCCAGTAGTCTAATTCTAGCGGGGGACAATGAGCAGTTCTTC. Amino acid sequence: CASSLILAGDNEQFF.